These 9 T cell receptor beta chains share one sample of origin, sequenced in a study of spatial heterogeneity in lung cancer. Via MiXCR, TCRdb re-called the 5' RACE reads, giving one row per CDR3 protein. Of 28,000 or so distinct CDR3 sequences listed, around 13% were seen once; the top ten hold under 30%. Regarding time point: sample taken at primary tumor resection. Unsorted whole RNA from tumor, nontumor lung or frozen PBMC underwent sequencing. The sequences come from PBMCs, collected at surgery. All receptors derive from a female donor with early-stage non-small cell lung cancer.

Many counts were recorded for this clonotype. V usage is TRBV7-2 and J usage is TRBJ2-5; 9 nucleotides match TRBD1. The germline V gene has CDR1 SGHTA and CDR2 FQGNSA. This CDR3 contains 13 residues. V lost 7 bases, J lost 5 bases, and 5 bases stayed unmatched. The CDR3 region has the DNA TGTGCCAGCACTAGGGACAGGGCGGAGACCCAGTACTTC. Protein sequence: CASTRDRAETQYF.

The chain carries TRBV5-1 and TRBJ1-5; D remains ambiguous. Germline loops: CDR1 SGHRS, CDR2 YFSETQ. The CDR3 totals 14 residues. Trimming shortened V by 0 bases and J by 0 bases, and 4 bases separated the two germline ends. The CDR3 DNA reads as TGCGCCAGCAGCTTGGCCGGTAGCAATCAGCCCCAGCATTTT. Translation: CASSLAGSNQPQHF.

This clonotype was counted ten times or more. J is TRBJ1-5 and V is TRBV19; 9 bases align to TRBD1. This CDR3 is 16 amino acids long. CDR1 LNHDA and CDR2 SQIVND come from the germline V gene (reference sequence). The ends lost 3 bases at V and 2 bases at J; junction bases unmatched: 5. The CDR3 coding sequence is TGTGCCAGTAGTATCGGGACAGGGAATGGCAATCAGCCCCAGCATTTT. The encoded protein is CASSIGTGNGNQPQHF.

This clonotype was seen ten or more times. V and J are TRBV29-1 and TRBJ2-1; D ambiguous. Between the trimmed V and J ends, which lost 8 bases and 1 base, there was a span of 12 bases. The germline V gene encodes CDR1 SQVTM and CDR2 ANQGSEA. The CDR3 extends over 13 amino acids. The DNA of the CDR3 is TGCAGCCTCCAGGACGGATCCTACAATGAGCAGTTCTTC. Translating gives CSLQDGSYNEQFF.

This clonotype has more than one count but fewer than ten. The chain carries TRBV2 and TRBJ2-6, with D possibly TRBD2 on 5 matching bases. V was cut by 5 bases and J by 0 bases, with 14 bases left in between. Germline-derived CDR1 and CDR2 are SNHLY and FYNNEI. This CDR3 is built from 17 residues. DNA of the CDR3: TGTGCCAGCAGTTATTCGGACTTGTACTCTGGGGCCAACGTCCTGACTTTC. Its protein product is CASSYSDLYSGANVLTF.

The chain uses TRBV29-1 and TRBJ2-1, with D possibly being TRBD1 or TRBD2 (5 bases each). Trimming removed 4 bases from V and 0 bases from J, with 10 bases in between. Germline V lookup: CDR1 SQVTM, CDR2 ANQGSEA. This CDR3 is 14 amino acids long. This CDR3 reads CSVVRDDSYNEQFF. DNA for the CDR3: TGCAGCGTTGTACGGGACGACTCCTACAATGAGCAGTTCTTC.

The sample holds a few counts of this clonotype. V usage is TRBV28 and J usage is TRBJ2-1; D may be TRBD2 (7 bases). Germline V gene sequence: CDR1 MDHEN, CDR2 SYDVKM. The CDR3 has 12 residues. Trimming shortened V by 7 bases and J by 14 bases, and 18 bases separated the two germline ends. CDR3 residues: CASTTMGGAKFF. The CDR3 coding sequence is TGTGCCAGCACCACGATGGGGGGGGCAAAGTTCTTC.

The sample holds many counts of this clonotype. This rearrangement joins TRBV5-5 to TRBJ1-4; D is perhaps TRBD1 (5 bases). Trimming pared 0 bases from V and 4 bases from J, leaving 10 bases between. CDR3 length: 15 residues. From germline, CDR1 is SGHKS and CDR2 YYEKEE (reference sequence). The DNA for the CDR3 is TGTGCCAGCAGCTTGGGCGGGGCCAGTAATGAAAAACTGTTTTTT. This translates into CASSLGGASNEKLFF.

This clonotype came up many times. The gene calls are TRBV18 and TRBJ2-7; 7 positions agree with TRBD1. V lost 5 bases, J lost 2 bases, and 6 bases stayed unmatched. The CDR3 totals 14 residues. Looked up from germline, CDR1 is KGHSH and CDR2 is LQKENI. For the CDR3, the DNA is TGTGCCAGCTCAGCCCGGGACAGACCCTACGAGCAGTACGTC. This gives the protein CASSARDRPYEQYV.